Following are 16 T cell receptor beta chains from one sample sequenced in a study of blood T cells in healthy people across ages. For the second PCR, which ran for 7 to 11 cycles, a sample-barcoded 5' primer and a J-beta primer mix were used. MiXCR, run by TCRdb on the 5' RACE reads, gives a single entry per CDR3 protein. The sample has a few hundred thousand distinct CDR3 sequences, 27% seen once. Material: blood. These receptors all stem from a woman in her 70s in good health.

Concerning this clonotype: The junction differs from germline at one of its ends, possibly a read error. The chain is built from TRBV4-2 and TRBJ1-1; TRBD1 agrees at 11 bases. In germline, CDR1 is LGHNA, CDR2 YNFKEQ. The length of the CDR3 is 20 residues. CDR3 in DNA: TGTGCCAGCAGCCAAGATGCGGTTCGGGGACAGGGGGATTGGAACACCGAAGCTTTCTTT. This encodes CASSQDAVRGQGDWNTEAFF.

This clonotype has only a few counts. The CDR3 loop reads CASSPVTEAFF. The CDR3 DNA is TGTGCCAGCAGTCCGGTCACTGAAGCTTTCTTT. V and J are TRBV6-6 and TRBJ1-1; D is unresolved. V was clipped by 5 bases and J by 4 bases, with 5 bases between them. The CDR3 consists of 11 residues. Germline CDR1 reads MNHNY; CDR2 reads SVGAGI (reference sequence).

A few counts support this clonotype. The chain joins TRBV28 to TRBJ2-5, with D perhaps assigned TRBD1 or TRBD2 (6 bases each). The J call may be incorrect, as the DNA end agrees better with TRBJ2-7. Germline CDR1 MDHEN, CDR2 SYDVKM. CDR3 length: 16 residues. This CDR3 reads CASSLGGGGFNYEQYF. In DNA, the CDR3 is TGTGCCAGCAGCCTAGGGGGAGGAGGGTTTAACTACGAGCAGTACTTC.

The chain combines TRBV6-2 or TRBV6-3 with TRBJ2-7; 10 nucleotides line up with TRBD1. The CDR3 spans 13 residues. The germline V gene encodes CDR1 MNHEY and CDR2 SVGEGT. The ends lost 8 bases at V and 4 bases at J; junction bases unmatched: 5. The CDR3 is CASQTGGVYEQYF. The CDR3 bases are TGTGCCAGCCAGACAGGGGGCGTTTACGAGCAGTACTTC.

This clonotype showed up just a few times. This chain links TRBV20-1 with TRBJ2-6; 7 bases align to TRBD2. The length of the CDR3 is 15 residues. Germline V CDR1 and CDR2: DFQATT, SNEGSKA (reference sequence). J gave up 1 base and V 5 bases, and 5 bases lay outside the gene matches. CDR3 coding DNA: TGCAGTGCTGAGACGCGGGGGTCTGGGGCCAACGTCCTGACTTTC. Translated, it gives CSAETRGSGANVLTF.

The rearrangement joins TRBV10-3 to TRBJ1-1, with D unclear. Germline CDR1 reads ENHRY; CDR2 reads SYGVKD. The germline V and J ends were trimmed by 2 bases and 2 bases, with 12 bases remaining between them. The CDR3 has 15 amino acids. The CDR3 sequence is CAISERGLGNTEAFF. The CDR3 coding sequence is TGTGCCATCAGTGAGAGAGGCCTGGGAAACACTGAAGCTTTCTTT.

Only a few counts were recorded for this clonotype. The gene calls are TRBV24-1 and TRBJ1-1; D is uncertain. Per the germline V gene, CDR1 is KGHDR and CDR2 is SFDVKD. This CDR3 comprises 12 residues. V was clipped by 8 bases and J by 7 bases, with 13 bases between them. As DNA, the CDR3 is TGTGCCACCATTGACAAGGTCGGTGAAGCTTTCTTT. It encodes CATIDKVGEAFF.

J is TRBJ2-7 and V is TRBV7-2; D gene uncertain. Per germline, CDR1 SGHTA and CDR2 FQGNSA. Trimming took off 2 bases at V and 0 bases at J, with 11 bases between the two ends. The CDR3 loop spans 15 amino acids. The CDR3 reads CASSLIGDSSYEQYF. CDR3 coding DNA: TGTGCCAGCAGCTTAATTGGGGATAGCTCCTACGAGCAGTACTTC.

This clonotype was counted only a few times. The CDR3 spells CASGLVVYPPKSSGNTIYF. The CDR3 coding sequence is TGTGCTAGTGGTTTGGTAGTCTATCCGCCAAAGAGCTCTGGAAACACCATATATTTT. The chain is built from TRBV12-5 and TRBJ1-3, with D unclear. Germline V gene sequence: CDR1 LGHNT, CDR2 FRNRAP. V was trimmed by 0 bases and J by 0 bases, leaving 18 bases between them. This CDR3 region has 19 residues.

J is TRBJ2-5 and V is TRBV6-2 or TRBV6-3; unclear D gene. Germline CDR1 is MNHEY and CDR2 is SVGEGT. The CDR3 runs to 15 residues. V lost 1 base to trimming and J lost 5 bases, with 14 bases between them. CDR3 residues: CASSYFAQSTETQYF. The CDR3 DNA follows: TGTGCCAGCAGTTACTTTGCCCAATCGACGGAGACCCAGTACTTC.

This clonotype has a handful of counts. The CDR3 DNA is TGTGCCAGCACCTTTTCACTTGGGACAGGGGTCTTTCCCGGGGAGCTGTTTTTT. Its translation is CASTFSLGTGVFPGELFF. The chain recombines TRBV6-5 with TRBJ2-2, with 10 bases matching TRBD1. V trimming: 7 bases; J trimming: 6 bases; junction bases outside the gene matches: 17. CDR3 length equals 18 residues. The germline gives CDR1 MNHEY, CDR2 SVGAGI.

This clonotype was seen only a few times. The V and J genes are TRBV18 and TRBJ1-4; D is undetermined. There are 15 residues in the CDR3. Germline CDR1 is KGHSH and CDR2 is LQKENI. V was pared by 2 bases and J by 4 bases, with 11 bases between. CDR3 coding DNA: TGTGCCAGCTCACCAAATGGAGGGAGTAATGAAAAACTGTTTTTT. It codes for CASSPNGGSNEKLFF.

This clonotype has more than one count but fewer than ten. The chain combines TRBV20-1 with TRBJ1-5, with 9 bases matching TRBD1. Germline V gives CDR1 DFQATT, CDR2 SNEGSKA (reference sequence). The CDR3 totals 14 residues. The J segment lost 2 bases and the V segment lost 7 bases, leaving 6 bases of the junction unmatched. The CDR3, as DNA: TGCAGTGTTTACAGGGGGCGAGGCAATCAGCCCCAGCATTTT. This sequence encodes CSVYRGRGNQPQHF.

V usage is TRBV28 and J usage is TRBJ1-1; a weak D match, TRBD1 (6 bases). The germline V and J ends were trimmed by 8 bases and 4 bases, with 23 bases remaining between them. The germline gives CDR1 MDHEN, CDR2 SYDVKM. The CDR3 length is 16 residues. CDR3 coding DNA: TGTGCCAGCCTACCTCTGGTTGGTATAGGGGGCACTGAAGCTTTCTTT. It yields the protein CASLPLVGIGGTEAFF.

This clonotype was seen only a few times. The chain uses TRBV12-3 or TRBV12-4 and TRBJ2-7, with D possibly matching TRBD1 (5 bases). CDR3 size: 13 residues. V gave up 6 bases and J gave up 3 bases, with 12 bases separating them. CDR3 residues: CASRRGRVYEQYF. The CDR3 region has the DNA TGTGCCAGCAGACGTGGCAGGGTCTACGAGCAGTACTTC.

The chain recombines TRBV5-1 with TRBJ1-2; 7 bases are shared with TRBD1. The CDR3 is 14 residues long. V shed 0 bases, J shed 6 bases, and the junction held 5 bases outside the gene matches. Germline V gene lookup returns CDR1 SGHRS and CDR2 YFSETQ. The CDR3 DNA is TGCGCCAGCAGCTTGGAAAGGGGGCGAGATGGCTACACCTTC. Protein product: CASSLERGRDGYTF. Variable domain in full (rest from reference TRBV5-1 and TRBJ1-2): KAGVTQTPRYLIKTRGQQVTLSCSPISGHRSVSWYQQTPGQGLQFLFEYFSETQRNKGNFPGRFSGRQFSNSRSEMNVSTLELGDSALYLCASSLERGRDGYTFGSGTRLTVV.